These T cell receptor beta chains were read from a single sample in a study of post-analysis software for immune sequencing data. TCRdb re-derived calls from the PCR reads in MiXCR, one entry per CDR3 protein. The data hold approximately 730,000 distinct CDR3 sequences, with 25% to 30% observed a single time. The sample was blood. These receptors originate from a girl under 18 with multiple sclerosis. Both conserved end residues are part of each CDR3. A D gene is named only where the DNA matches it firmly. Clone size appears in some rows only: once, few, many, or a class for an expanded clone.

cdr3_nt: TGTGCCATCAGTGAGTCGACAGATAGCAATCAGCCCCAGCATTTT
cdr3_aa: CAISESTDSNQPQHF
j_call: TRBJ1-5
clone_size: .
d_call: .
v_call: TRBV10-3

cdr3_nt: TGTGCCATCAGTGCAGCGGGAGGGTTGATCAATGAGCAGTTCTTC
cdr3_aa: CAISAAGGLINEQFF
j_call: TRBJ2-1
clone_size: .
d_call: TRBD2
v_call: TRBV10-3

cdr3_nt: TGTGCCAGCAGTCCCGGGACAGGGGGCTTTATCGGGGAGCTGTTTTTT
cdr3_aa: CASSPGTGGFIGELFF
j_call: TRBJ2-2
clone_size: few
d_call: TRBD1
v_call: TRBV12-3/TRBV12-4

cdr3_nt: TGCGCCAGCAGCTTGGAAACCGGGACAGCCAGCACAGATACGCAGTATTTT
cdr3_aa: CASSLETGTASTDTQYF
j_call: TRBJ2-3
clone_size: few
d_call: TRBD1
v_call: TRBV5-1

cdr3_nt: TGTGCCAGCAGCGGATCTTTCGGGACAGGGGGGACGGCCAAAAACATTCAGTACTTC
cdr3_aa: CASSGSFGTGGTAKNIQYF
j_call: TRBJ2-4
clone_size: .
d_call: TRBD1
v_call: TRBV5-5

cdr3_nt: TGCAGCGCGGGGACGGGACACCTTCAATTCCGAGAAGCTTTCTTT
cdr3_aa: CSAGTGHLQFREAFF
j_call: TRBJ1-1
clone_size: .
d_call: .
v_call: TRBV29-1

cdr3_nt: TGTGCCAGCAGCCTGGACCGTACCCGCACAGATACGCAGTATTTT
cdr3_aa: CASSLDRTRTDTQYF
j_call: TRBJ2-3
clone_size: .
d_call: .
v_call: TRBV5-4

cdr3_nt: TGTGCCTGCACCCGGGACAGGGGCAGCGAGCAGCACTTC
cdr3_aa: CACTRDRGSEQHF
j_call: TRBJ2-5
clone_size: .
d_call: TRBD1
v_call: TRBV2

cdr3_nt: TGTGCCAGCAGCCGAAGGGACGTTCCCCTCCACTTT
cdr3_aa: CASSRRDVPLHF
j_call: TRBJ1-6
clone_size: .
d_call: .
v_call: TRBV3-1

cdr3_nt: TGTGCTAGCGGAGAAGCGGGGGGGCCGGAGACCCAGTACTTC
cdr3_aa: CASGEAGGPETQYF
j_call: TRBJ2-5
clone_size: .
d_call: TRBD2
v_call: TRBV7-7

cdr3_nt: TGTGCCAGCAGACCGGGACTCCGTCGGGCAGAGACCCAGTACTTC
cdr3_aa: CASRPGLRRAETQYF
j_call: TRBJ2-5
clone_size: few
d_call: .
v_call: TRBV5-6

cdr3_nt: TGTGCCAGCTCACCACTAATCGGGGGCATCTACGAGCAGTACTTC
cdr3_aa: CASSPLIGGIYEQYF
j_call: TRBJ2-7
clone_size: .
d_call: .
v_call: TRBV18

cdr3_nt: TGTGCCAGCAGCTTAGGAAGGGATGTCTGGGACATTCAGTACTTC
cdr3_aa: CASSLGRDVWDIQYF
j_call: TRBJ2-4
clone_size: .
d_call: .
v_call: TRBV11-2

cdr3_nt: TGCAGTGCTAGGTTCAGGGGGCGTGAGACCCAGTACTTC
cdr3_aa: CSARFRGRETQYF
j_call: TRBJ2-5
clone_size: .
d_call: TRBD1
v_call: TRBV20-1

cdr3_nt: TGTGCCAGCAGTTACTACCTGCTTAACAATCAGCCCCAGCATTTT
cdr3_aa: CASSYYLLNNQPQHF
j_call: TRBJ1-5
clone_size: .
d_call: .
v_call: TRBV6-2/TRBV6-3

cdr3_nt: TGTGCCAGCAGCTTAGGGCCGATAGGGGCTAGCGGGTTTCACTCTGGGGCCAACGTCCTGACTTTC
cdr3_aa: CASSLGPIGASGFHSGANVLTF
j_call: TRBJ2-6
clone_size: .
d_call: TRBD2
v_call: TRBV7-2

cdr3_nt: TGTGCCAGCAGTTCGAGAAAAGGGGACATATATAGCAGTCAGCCCCAGCATTTT
cdr3_aa: CASSSRKGDIYSSQPQHF
j_call: TRBJ1-5
clone_size: .
d_call: .
v_call: TRBV12-3/TRBV12-4

cdr3_nt: TGTGCCAGCAGTACGGGGGCCGCTAATCAGCCCCAGCATTTT
cdr3_aa: CASSTGAANQPQHF
j_call: TRBJ1-5
clone_size: .
d_call: .
v_call: TRBV12-3/TRBV12-4

cdr3_nt: TGTGCCAGCACGAGTGGGCCAGGCAATCAGCCCCAGCATTTT
cdr3_aa: CASTSGPGNQPQHF
j_call: TRBJ1-5
clone_size: .
d_call: .
v_call: TRBV27

cdr3_nt: TGCGCCAGCAGCCTACGCGGACAGGGGGGGGACGAGCAGTACTTC
cdr3_aa: CASSLRGQGGDEQYF
j_call: TRBJ2-7
clone_size: .
d_call: TRBD1
v_call: TRBV5-1

cdr3_nt: TGTGCCAGCAGTTTCTCTAAGGGAGGGCCCGGGGAGCTGTTTTTT
cdr3_aa: CASSFSKGGPGELFF
j_call: TRBJ2-2
clone_size: .
d_call: TRBD2
v_call: TRBV12-3/TRBV12-4

cdr3_nt: TGCGCCAGCAGCCAAGGGGCAGGGTGGGAGACCCAGTTCTTC
cdr3_aa: CASSQGAGWETQFF
j_call: TRBJ2-1
clone_size: few
d_call: .
v_call: TRBV4-3

cdr3_nt: TGCGCCAGCAGCCAAGAATCGGCAGCTCTTCCTTATGGCTACACCTTC
cdr3_aa: CASSQESAALPYGYTF
j_call: TRBJ1-2
clone_size: .
d_call: .
v_call: TRBV4-1

cdr3_nt: TGTGCCAGCAGGGGACAGCCTTCTAACTATGGCTACACCTTC
cdr3_aa: CASRGQPSNYGYTF
j_call: TRBJ1-2
clone_size: few
d_call: TRBD1
v_call: TRBV6-2/TRBV6-3

cdr3_nt: TGTGCCAGCAGCCCCTCGGGACAGCACTACACCTTC
cdr3_aa: CASSPSGQHYTF
j_call: TRBJ1-2
clone_size: .
d_call: TRBD1
v_call: TRBV7-9

cdr3_nt: TGTGCCAGCAGCCTGGAGTGGGGCCAAGAGACCCAGTACTTC
cdr3_aa: CASSLEWGQETQYF
j_call: TRBJ2-5
clone_size: few
d_call: .
v_call: TRBV5-5

cdr3_nt: TGCGCCAGCAGCACGGGACTAGCGGGGGGGTGGAACAATGAGCAGTACTTC
cdr3_aa: CASSTGLAGGWNNEQYF
j_call: TRBJ2-7
clone_size: .
d_call: TRBD2
v_call: TRBV5-1

cdr3_nt: TGTGCCATCAGTGACTGGGGGAACATCAGCACAGATACGCAGTATTTT
cdr3_aa: CAISDWGNISTDTQYF
j_call: TRBJ2-3
clone_size: few
d_call: .
v_call: TRBV10-3

cdr3_nt: TGTGCCAGCAGCCAAGGAGGGACTTACCAAGAGACCCAGTACTTC
cdr3_aa: CASSQGGTYQETQYF
j_call: TRBJ2-5
clone_size: few
d_call: .
v_call: TRBV3-1

cdr3_nt: TGTGCCAGCAGTATAATCCCGGGGGAGCAGTACTTC
cdr3_aa: CASSIIPGEQYF
j_call: TRBJ2-7
clone_size: .
d_call: .
v_call: TRBV28

cdr3_nt: TGTGCCAGCAGCCGGAGCGGGAGAGCCTACAATGAGCAGTTCTTC
cdr3_aa: CASSRSGRAYNEQFF
j_call: TRBJ2-1
clone_size: few
d_call: TRBD2
v_call: TRBV12-3/TRBV12-4

cdr3_nt: TGTGCCAGCAGTCAACCGAACCGCTCGGGTTCACCCCTCCACTTT
cdr3_aa: CASSQPNRSGSPLHF
j_call: TRBJ1-6
clone_size: few
d_call: .
v_call: TRBV12-3/TRBV12-4

cdr3_nt: TGCAGTGCCAGACCCTCCGGGACTATTACATACGAGCAGTACTTC
cdr3_aa: CSARPSGTITYEQYF
j_call: TRBJ2-7
clone_size: few
d_call: TRBD2
v_call: TRBV20-1

cdr3_nt: TGTGCCAGCAGCCAAGGACTCCAGAGCTCTGAAGCTTTCTTT
cdr3_aa: CASSQGLQSSEAFF
j_call: TRBJ1-1
clone_size: .
d_call: .
v_call: TRBV3-1

cdr3_nt: TGTGCCAGCAGCCTTTCGGGACAGGTCTACGAGCAGTACTTC
cdr3_aa: CASSLSGQVYEQYF
j_call: TRBJ2-7
clone_size: many
d_call: TRBD1
v_call: TRBV3-1

cdr3_nt: TGTGCCAGCAGCCCGCCGGGAGTTAACACAGATACGCAGTATTTT
cdr3_aa: CASSPPGVNTDTQYF
j_call: TRBJ2-3
clone_size: .
d_call: .
v_call: TRBV3-1

cdr3_nt: TGTGCCAGCAGTTATTTGCGTTGGGACCAAGGGCCAGAGACCCAGTACTTC
cdr3_aa: CASSYLRWDQGPETQYF
j_call: TRBJ2-5
clone_size: few
d_call: .
v_call: TRBV6-6

cdr3_nt: TGCAGTGCTAGCCGACAGGGAGTCGCCAAAAACATTCAGTACTTC
cdr3_aa: CSASRQGVAKNIQYF
j_call: TRBJ2-4
clone_size: .
d_call: TRBD1
v_call: TRBV20-1

cdr3_nt: TGCAGTGCTAGAGATCGAGGCAGCCCCGCATCTAATGAAAAACTGTTTTTT
cdr3_aa: CSARDRGSPASNEKLFF
j_call: TRBJ1-4
clone_size: .
d_call: .
v_call: TRBV20-1

cdr3_nt: TGTGCCAGCAGCTCAATTCTGGCAGGAGATTACCAAGAGACCCAGTACTTC
cdr3_aa: CASSSILAGDYQETQYF
j_call: TRBJ2-5
clone_size: .
d_call: .
v_call: TRBV7-9

cdr3_nt: TGCAGTGCTAGTACCCCCTGGACTAGCGGGAATGATCGGCAAGAGACCCAGTACTTC
cdr3_aa: CSASTPWTSGNDRQETQYF
j_call: TRBJ2-5
clone_size: .
d_call: TRBD2
v_call: TRBV20-1